The clone carrying this T cell receptor (beta chain) was found once. Authors' analysis steps: Amplification with reference gene primers provided the estimates of nucleated cell counts. The data were produced by immunoSEQ multiplex PCR, yet TCRdb's version contains in-frame clones alone and is incomplete. That table furnishes V, J and clone size, whereas the DNA furnished D and trimming. Among over 55,000 clones listed, 82% were seen once. This sample was included in a study of blood T cell repertoires in COVID-19. Study overall: Collection of acute and convalescent COVID-19 samples took place in the United States, Italy and Spain. From T cells, B-cell-depleted T cells, or PBMCs came the material, which was cDNA or gDNA.

This TCR was recovered from a woman aged 80 or older with acute or convalescent COVID-19. The sequencing input was peripheral blood.

The CDR3 DNA sequence: TGTGCCATCAGAGCTTCCGGAGGGCTTTCCAAAAACATTCAGTACTTC. Its protein product is CAIRASGGLSKNIQYF. The chain carries TRBV10-3 and TRBJ2-4; weak D call: TRBD2 (6 bases). The germline V gene has CDR1 ENHRY and CDR2 SYGVKD. Trimming pared 6 bases from V and 2 bases from J, leaving 17 bases between. The CDR3 consists of 16 residues.